This T cell receptor beta chain was sequenced in a study of patients and donors after allogeneic stem cell transplantation. CDR3 length: 13 residues. V lost 8 bases and J lost 1; bases outside the gene matches: 4. Germline lookup yields CDR1 KGHSH and CDR2 LQKENI. TCRdb itself ran the RT-PCR reads through MiXCR, one entry per CDR3 protein. The data contain over 350,000 distinct CDR3 sequences, 16% of them singletons. The clonotype originates from a human donor who was either an allogeneic HSCT recipient or a stem cell or donor lymphocyte infusion donor (not recorded which). It is not recorded whose cells these are; they may come from a transplant donor. The V gene is TRBV18, the J gene TRBJ1-1; 7 nucleotides agree with TRBD1. Sequenced input: blood, either unsorted or a sorted T cell fraction (not recorded which). The CDR3 here is CASARTGNTEAFF. CDR3 bases: TGTGCCAGCGCGAGGACAGGGAACACTGAAGCTTTCTTT.